One and the same sample provided the 28 T cell receptor beta chains below, sequenced in a study of T cell responses to AZD1222 COVID-19 vaccine. Here immunoSEQ multiplex PCR was the method, and the copy in TCRdb shows in-frame clones only, minus some. Of about 180,000 clones in the sample, 75% to 90% were seen once. Sequences were derived from peripheral blood, sampled 28 days after the second dose of the MenACWY control vaccine. All receptors come from an adult who received the MenACWY meningococcal vaccine as a control.

This chain connects TRBV7-7 to TRBJ2-1; D is uncertain. Trimming took off 6 bases at V and 6 bases at J, with 15 bases between the two ends. In germline, CDR1 is SSHAT, CDR2 FNYEAQ (reference sequence). The CDR3 covers 14 residues. DNA for the CDR3: TGTGCCAGCAGTCTTCTAGGTATAGGCAATGAGCAGTTCTTC. Residues: CASSLLGIGNEQFF.

V gene TRBV28 combines with J gene TRBJ1-5; D possibly corresponds to TRBD1 (5 bases). The CDR3 loop spans 12 amino acids. V lost 6 bases and J 5 bases, leaving 8 bases between the germline ends. Germline assignment: CDR1 MDHEN and CDR2 SYDVKM. CDR3 region: CASREGHQPQHF. The CDR3 nucleotides read TGTGCCAGCAGGGAGGGGCATCAGCCCCAGCATTTT.

V usage is TRBV5-6 and J usage is TRBJ2-7; D possibly corresponds to TRBD2 (5 bases). Germline loops: CDR1 SGHDT, CDR2 YYEEEE. V was clipped by 1 base and J by 4 bases, with 15 bases between them. This CDR3 region has 15 residues. CDR3 sequence: CASSLNPQTKYEQYF. The CDR3 DNA is TGTGCCAGCAGCTTGAACCCTCAGACTAAATACGAGCAGTACTTC.

The chain combines TRBV3-1 (or the pseudogene TRBV3-2) with TRBJ1-2, with a tentative D call TRBD1 (5 bases). Trimming removed 4 bases from V and 1 base from J, with 10 bases in between. The V gene's germline CDR1 is LGHDT and CDR2 YNNKEL (reference sequence). The CDR3 is made up of 14 amino acids. CDR3 DNA: TGTGCCAGCAGCCTGCCGGGGGTTAACTATGGCTACACCTTC. Its protein is CASSLPGVNYGYTF.

The CDR3 nucleotides read TGTGCCAGCAGCTTAGGGCGGACCCCCCCCTACGAGCAGTACTTC. Protein: CASSLGRTPPYEQYF. The V call is TRBV11-3, the J call TRBJ2-7; D remains ambiguous. This CDR3 has 15 residues. Trimming left V 1 base short and J 2 bases short, with 12 bases between. From germline, CDR1 is SGHNT and CDR2 YENEEA.

This clone was found a few times. The chain joins TRBV2 to TRBJ2-1; TRBD2 is a possible D gene (5 bases). CDR1 SNHLY and CDR2 FYNNEI come from the germline V gene. Between the trimmed V and J ends, which lost 6 bases and 6 bases, there was a span of 9 bases. The CDR3 covers 12 residues. CDR3 in DNA: TGTGCCAGCAGCGCTCGGGGCAATGAGCAGTTCTTC. Encoded protein: CASSARGNEQFF.

This chain joins TRBV19 and TRBJ1-1; D is undetermined. V lost 6 bases to trimming and J lost 10 bases, with 12 bases between them. CDR1 and CDR2 (germline): LNHDA, SQIVND (reference sequence). This CDR3 has 11 amino acids. This CDR3 reads CASSWGQGAFF. The CDR3 nucleotides read TGTGCCAGTAGCTGGGGTCAAGGAGCTTTCTTT.

For the CDR3, the DNA is TGTGCCAGTAGTATAGTTGGTCCAGGACTAAACAATCAGCCCCAGCATTTT. The encoded protein is CASSIVGPGLNNQPQHF. The chain has TRBV19 and TRBJ1-5; unclear D gene. The CDR3 spans 17 residues. The V gene's germline CDR1 is LNHDA and CDR2 SQIVND (reference sequence). Trimming took 1 base from V and 3 from J, leaving 16 bases between them.

The chain employs TRBV28 and TRBJ2-7; D perhaps matches TRBD1 (6 bases). V was shortened by 3 bases and J by 1 base, with 7 bases between the two germline ends. Germline V gene sequence: CDR1 MDHEN, CDR2 SYDVKM. The CDR3 extends over 13 amino acids. CDR3 sequence (DNA): TGTGCCAGCAGTTTTCAGGGGTCCTACGAGCAGTACTTC. Its protein is CASSFQGSYEQYF. The variable domain in full, with the rest retrieved from reference TRBV28 and TRBJ2-7, is DVKVTQSSRYLVKRTGEKVFLECVQDMDHENMFWYRQDPGLGLRLIYFSYDVKMKEKGDIPEGYSVSREKKERFSLILESASTNQTSMYLCASSFQGSYEQYFGPGTRLTVT.

The chain employs TRBV5-1 and TRBJ2-1; D might be TRBD1 (6 bases). Per germline, CDR1 SGHRS and CDR2 YFSETQ. The CDR3 runs 15 residues. Deletions cut 6 bases from V and 4 bases from J, with 17 bases between. CDR3 in amino acids: CASKRNRQVYNEQFF. The CDR3, as DNA: TGCGCCAGCAAGAGGAACCGACAGGTTTACAATGAGCAGTTCTTC.

The chain carries TRBV7-8 and TRBJ1-2; no definite D call. Germline lookup yields CDR1 SGHVS and CDR2 FQNEAQ. CDR3 size: 14 residues. Trimming left V 1 base short and J 5 bases short, with 11 bases between. Written as DNA, the CDR3 is TGTGCCAGCAGCTTAGAGGGCCTGGAGTATGGCTACACCTTC. This sequence encodes CASSLEGLEYGYTF.

The rearrangement joins TRBV11-2 to TRBJ1-1, with D hard to call. The germline V and J ends were trimmed by 0 bases and 6 bases, with 11 bases remaining between them. The CDR3 is 14 amino acids. In germline, CDR1 is SGHAT, CDR2 FQNNGV. CDR3 in amino acids: CASSLEPGLAEAFF. The CDR3 coding sequence is TGTGCCAGCAGCTTAGAACCTGGGCTAGCTGAAGCTTTCTTT.

V and J are TRBV5-6 and TRBJ2-7, with 11 bases that match TRBD2. The CDR3 is made up of 14 amino acids. The ends lost 4 bases at V and 4 bases at J; junction bases unmatched: 4. CDR1 SGHDT and CDR2 YYEEEE come from the germline V gene. DNA of the CDR3: TGTGCCAGCAGCACGGGACTAGCGGTTTACGAGCAGTACTTC. Its translation: CASSTGLAVYEQYF. Drawing the rest from reference TRBV5-6 and TRBJ2-7, the complete variable domain is DAGVTQSPTHLIKTRGQQVTLRCSPKSGHDTVSWYQQALGQGPQFIFQYYEEEERQRGNFPDRFSGHQFPNYSSELNVNALLLGDSALYLCASSTGLAVYEQYFGPGTRLTVT.

V is TRBV19 and J is TRBJ2-1; D possibly corresponds to TRBD2 (5 bases). Trimming took off 0 bases at V and 2 bases at J, with 20 bases between the two ends. CDR1 is LNHDA and CDR2 is SQIVND in the germline V gene (reference sequence). The CDR3 runs to 19 residues. The CDR3 nucleotides read TGTGCCAGTAGTATAGATGGAGGCGGAGTACGGCCAACCTACAATGAGCAGTTCTTC. Residues: CASSIDGGGVRPTYNEQFF.

The chain carries TRBV5-5 and TRBJ2-1, with 9 bases identical to TRBD2. V trimming: 0 bases; J trimming: 2 bases; junction bases outside the gene matches: 6. Germline CDR1 and CDR2: SGHKS and YYEKEE (reference sequence). There are 17 residues in the CDR3. CDR3 protein: CASSLVSGSSPYNEQFF. In nucleotides, the CDR3 is TGTGCCAGCAGCTTGGTTAGCGGGAGTTCCCCCTACAATGAGCAGTTCTTC.

The chain couples TRBV12-5 to TRBJ2-5; 13 bases are shared with TRBD2. V lost 3 bases, J lost 2 bases, and 3 bases stayed unmatched. Per the germline V gene, CDR1 is LGHNT and CDR2 is FRNRAP. The CDR3 covers 16 residues. CDR3 sequence reads: CASGFSGLAGQETQYF. DNA for the CDR3: TGTGCTAGTGGTTTCTCGGGACTAGCGGGACAAGAGACCCAGTACTTC. The entire variable domain, with the rest obtained from reference TRBV12-5 and TRBJ2-5, is as follows: DARVTQTPRHKVTEMGQEVTMRCQPILGHNTVFWYRQTMMQGLELLAYFRNRAPLDDSGMPKDRFSAEMPDATLATLKIQPSEPRDSAVYFCASGFSGLAGQETQYFGPGTRLLVL.

The J gene is TRBJ2-2, the V gene TRBV6-5; 7 nucleotides line up with TRBD2. The CDR3 totals 15 residues. Germline V gene data show CDR1 as MNHEY and CDR2 as SVGAGI. V lost 4 bases to trimming and J lost 5 bases; unmatched junction nucleotides: 7. The CDR3 DNA follows: TGTGCCAGCAGTTTTGCGGGGGTTCGGACCGGGGAGCTGTTTTTT. It specifies CASSFAGVRTGELFF.

This clone is a singleton in its sample. V and J are TRBV28 and TRBJ1-3; 8 bases are a match to TRBD1. Germline V gene data show CDR1 as MDHEN and CDR2 as SYDVKM. V dropped 6 bases and J dropped 0; count of bases not matched to a gene: 7. The CDR3 is made up of 16 amino acids. DNA for the CDR3: TGTGCCAGCAGCACGACAGGGGTTATCTCTGGAAACACCATATATTTT. It yields the protein CASSTTGVISGNTIYF.

This clone turned up a few times. This rearrangement joins TRBV28 to TRBJ2-7, with TRBD1 as a possible D gene (5 bases). Germline-derived CDR1 and CDR2 are MDHEN and SYDVKM. The CDR3 runs to 14 residues. V lost 3 bases and J 3 bases, leaving 12 bases between the germline ends. CDR3 nucleotide sequence: TGTGCCAGCAGTTTTGGGGCCCGCGGCTACGAGCAGTACTTC. Amino acids: CASSFGARGYEQYF.

The chain joins TRBV21-1 to TRBJ1-4; the D segment call TRBD1 is taken from the table without a DNA check. TRBV21-1 is an annotated pseudogene. The CDR3 totals 15 residues. For the CDR3, the DNA is TGTGCCAGCAGCGGTAGGGACAGATGGAATGAAAAACTGTTTTTT. Protein: CASSGRDRWNEKLFF.

This sequence joins TRBV9 and TRBJ1-2; 7 nucleotides match TRBD1. The V gene end was trimmed by 2 bases and the J gene end by 7 bases; junction bases not matched to a gene: 11. Germline values: CDR1 SGDLS, CDR2 YYNGEE. The CDR3 sequence is 15 residues long. The CDR3 bases are TGTGCCAGCAGCGTTGGGACAGCGGATTCCTCTGGCTACACCTTC. Its translation is CASSVGTADSSGYTF.

The chain has TRBV7-9 and TRBJ2-7; D possibly matches TRBD1 or TRBD2 (7 bases each). CDR1 is SEHNR, CDR2 FQNEAQ, per germline (reference sequence). Trimming took 4 bases from V and 2 from J, leaving 18 bases between them. The CDR3 spans 16 residues. In DNA, the CDR3 is TGTGCCAGCAGCTCCTGGGGGGGACAGTCTGCCTACGAGCAGTACTTC. Translating it yields CASSSWGGQSAYEQYF.

This chain links TRBV29-1 with TRBJ1-1; unclear D gene. The germline V gene encodes CDR1 SQVTM and CDR2 ANQGSEA. The CDR3 is made up of 11 amino acids. V lost 4 bases to trimming and J lost 4 bases, with 7 bases between them. The CDR3 coding sequence is TGCAGCGTTGTTTCCGGCACTGAAGCTTTCTTT. As protein: CSVVSGTEAFF.

V is TRBV9 and J is TRBJ2-2; 7 bases map to TRBD1. V lost 1 base, J lost 2 bases, and 2 bases stayed unmatched. Germline CDR1 and CDR2: SGDLS and YYNGEE. The CDR3 length is 15 residues. CDR3 amino acids: CASSVTGVNTGELFF. CDR3 sequence (DNA): TGTGCCAGCAGCGTAACAGGGGTCAACACCGGGGAGCTGTTTTTT.

The chain employs TRBV7-9 and TRBJ2-7, with D uncertain. The CDR3 covers 14 residues. V was clipped by 2 bases and J by 2 bases, with 10 bases between them. Per the germline V gene, CDR1 is SEHNR and CDR2 is FQNEAQ (reference sequence). CDR3 amino acids: CASSLNRPPYEQYF. The CDR3 DNA reads as TGTGCCAGCAGCTTAAACCGACCGCCCTACGAGCAGTACTTC.

CDR3 in DNA: TGCGCCAGCAGAGAACAGGGAGGGGAACTGAACACTGAAGCTTTCTTT. Its protein product is CASREQGGELNTEAFF. V is TRBV10-2 and J is TRBJ1-1; possibly TRBD1 for D (6 bases). This CDR3 has 16 residues. The germline CDR1 and CDR2 sequences are WSHSY and SAAADI. V shed 6 bases and J shed 0 bases, with 17 bases lying between them.

V usage is TRBV28 and J usage is TRBJ2-7; 11 bases agree with TRBD1. The CDR3 sequence is 18 residues long. Germline CDR1 MDHEN, CDR2 SYDVKM. The V gene end was trimmed by 0 bases and the J gene end by 7 bases; junction bases not matched to a gene: 14. As DNA, the CDR3 is TGTGCCAGCAGTTTATGGACAGACAGAGGACAGGGGGCGAGGGAGCAGTACTTC. This sequence encodes CASSLWTDRGQGAREQYF.

The V gene is TRBV25-1, the J gene TRBJ1-2, with D maybe TRBD1 (6 bases). V was clipped by 7 bases and J by 3 bases, with 15 bases between them. Germline CDR1 and CDR2: MGHDK and SYGVNS. This CDR3 is built from 14 residues. This CDR3 reads CASTPGQLHYGYTF. The CDR3, as DNA: TGTGCCAGCACCCCGGGACAACTCCACTATGGCTACACCTTC.